This TCR beta chain was documented in a study of patients and donors after allogeneic stem cell transplantation. TCRdb itself ran the RT-PCR reads through MiXCR, one entry per CDR3 protein. The sample yields about 960,000 distinct CDR3 sequences, roughly 18% seen once. Sequencing used blood, either unsorted or a sorted T cell fraction (not recorded which). The clonotype originates from a human donor who was either an allogeneic HSCT recipient or a stem cell or donor lymphocyte infusion donor (not recorded which). It is not recorded whose cells these are; they may come from a transplant donor.

The CDR3 sequence: CATTGTESNEQFF. CDR3 DNA: TGTGCCACCACCGGGACGGAAAGCAATGAGCAGTTCTTC. This chain connects TRBV10-3 to TRBJ2-1, with D tentatively TRBD1 or TRBD2 (5 bases each). The CDR3 loop spans 13 amino acids. CDR1 is ENHRY and CDR2 is SYGVKD in the germline V gene. V was cut by 10 bases and J by 6 bases, with 16 bases left in between.